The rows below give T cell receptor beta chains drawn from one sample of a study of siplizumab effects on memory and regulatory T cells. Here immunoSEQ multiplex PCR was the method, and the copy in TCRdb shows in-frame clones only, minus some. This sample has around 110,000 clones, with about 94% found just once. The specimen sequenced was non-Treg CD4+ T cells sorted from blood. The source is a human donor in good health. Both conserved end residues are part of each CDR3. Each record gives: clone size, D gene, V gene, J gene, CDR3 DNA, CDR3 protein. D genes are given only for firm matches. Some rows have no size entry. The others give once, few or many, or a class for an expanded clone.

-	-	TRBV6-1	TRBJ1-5	TGTGCCAGCATTGTTGGCGATTTTAGTCAGCCCCAGCATTTT	CASIVGDFSQPQHF
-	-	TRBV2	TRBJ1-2	TGTGCCAGCACCATACAGGGCAGCTATGGCTACACCTTC	CASTIQGSYGYTF
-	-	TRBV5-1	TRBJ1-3	TGCGCCAGCAGCTCCAGGGATCCTGGAAACACCATATATTTT	CASSSRDPGNTIYF
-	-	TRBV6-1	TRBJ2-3	TGTGCCAGCGGAATTGCCCCAGATACGCAGTATTTT	CASGIAPDTQYF
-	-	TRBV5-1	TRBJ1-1	TGCGCCAGCAGCTTGTTCGGGGGTCAAACTGAAGCTTTCTTT	CASSLFGGQTEAFF
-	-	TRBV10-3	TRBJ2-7	TGTGCCATCAGTGCGTCCGGGACGCCCTACGAGCAGTACTTC	CAISASGTPYEQYF
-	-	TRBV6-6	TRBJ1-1	TGTGCCATAGAGAGGGGCACTGAAGCTTTCTTT	CAIERGTEAFF
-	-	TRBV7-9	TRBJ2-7	TGTGCCAGCAGCCTACTAGTTTCATACGAGCAGTACTTC	CASSLLVSYEQYF
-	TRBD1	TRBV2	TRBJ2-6	TGTGCCAGCAACGGACAGGAGCACTCTGGGGCCAACGTCCTGACTTTC	CASNGQEHSGANVLTF
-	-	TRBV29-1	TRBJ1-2	TGCAGCGTTGAAGGCCCCCAGGACACTAACTATGGCTACACCTTC	CSVEGPQDTNYGYTF
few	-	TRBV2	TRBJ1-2	TGTGCCAGCAGCGTTAAACAGGGCTCCACCTTC	CASSVKQGSTF
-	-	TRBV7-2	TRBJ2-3	TGTGCCAGCAGCCCCTTCCCCGATACGCAGTATTTT	CASSPFPDTQYF
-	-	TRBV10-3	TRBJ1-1	TGTGCCATTCACAGGGATGTTGGGGACACTGAAGCTTTCTTT	CAIHRDVGDTEAFF
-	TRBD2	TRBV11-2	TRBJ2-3	TGTGCCAGCAGCCCGCGGGGGGCGGGCACAGATACGCAGTATTTT	CASSPRGAGTDTQYF
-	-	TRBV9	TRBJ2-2	TGTGCCAGCAGCGTAGGGAACAGAGACACCGGGGAGCTGTTTTTT	CASSVGNRDTGELFF
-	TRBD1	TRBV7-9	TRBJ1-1	TGTGCCAGCAGCTTCGACAGGGTAGGGAACACTGAAGCTTTCTTT	CASSFDRVGNTEAFF
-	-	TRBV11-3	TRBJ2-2	TGTGCCAGCAGCTTGGACACCGGGGAGCTGTTTTTT	CASSLDTGELFF
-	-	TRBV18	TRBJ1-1	TGTGCCAGCTCACACACGAACACTGAAGCTTTCTTT	CASSHTNTEAFF
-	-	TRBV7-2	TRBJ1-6	TGTGCCAGTTCGGTTCCCAATTCACCCCTCCACTTT	CASSVPNSPLHF
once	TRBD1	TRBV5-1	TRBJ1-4	TGCGCCAGCAGCGACAGGGGGCGACCACTCGAAAAACTGTTTTTT	CASSDRGRPLEKLFF
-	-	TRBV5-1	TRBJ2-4	TGCGCCAGCAGCTTGGCGGGGAAAAACATTCAGTACTTC	CASSLAGKNIQYF
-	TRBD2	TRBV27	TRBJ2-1	TGTGCCAGCAGTTTCTCGGCGGGAGAGTCCTACAATGAGCAGTTCTTC	CASSFSAGESYNEQFF
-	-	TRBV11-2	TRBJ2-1	TGTGCCAGCAGCTTCCATCGGGAGAAGCAGTTCTTC	CASSFHREKQFF
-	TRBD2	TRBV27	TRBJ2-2	TGTGCCAGCAGCATCTCCGGGACTAGCCGCACCGGGGAGCTGTTTTTT	CASSISGTSRTGELFF
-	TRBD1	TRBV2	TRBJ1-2	TGTGCCACCCGAGGGGGCGCGGACTATGGCTACACCTTC	CATRGGADYGYTF
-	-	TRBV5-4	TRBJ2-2	TGTGCCAGCAGCCCCGAGGGTCCAAACACCGGGGAGCTGTTTTTT	CASSPEGPNTGELFF
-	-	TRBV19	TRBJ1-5	TGTGCCAGTAGTATTCTAGTGTTGGGAAACCGTGCAAGTACCCAGCATTTT	CASSILVLGNRASTQHF
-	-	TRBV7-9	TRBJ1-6	TGTGCCAGCAGCTTAGGATCGGGGAACGATTCACCCCTCCACTTT	CASSLGSGNDSPLHF
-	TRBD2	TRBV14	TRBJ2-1	TGTGCCAGCAGCCAACCGGGGGGTTCCTACAATGAGCAGTTCTTC	CASSQPGGSYNEQFF
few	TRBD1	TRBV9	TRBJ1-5	TGTGCCAGCAGCGCTAGGGACAGTTATCAGCCCCAGCATTTT	CASSARDSYQPQHF
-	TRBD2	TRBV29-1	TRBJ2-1	TGCAGCGTCCTGACTAGCGGGGAGTACAATGAGCAGTTCTTC	CSVLTSGEYNEQFF
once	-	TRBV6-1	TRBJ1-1	TGTGCCAGCAGTATTAGGGCGGGGATTGAAGCTTTCTTT	CASSIRAGIEAFF
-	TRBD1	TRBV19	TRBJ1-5	TGTGCCAGTAGTATAGCAGGGGGCGGCAATCAGCCCCAGCATTTT	CASSIAGGGNQPQHF
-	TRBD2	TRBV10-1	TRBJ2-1	TGCGCCAGCCGAAAGCGGGGGCCCTACAATGAGCAGTTCTTC	CASRKRGPYNEQFF
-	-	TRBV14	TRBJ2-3	TGTGCCAGCAGCCAGATCAACCCGGGACCGACAGATACGCAGTATTTT	CASSQINPGPTDTQYF
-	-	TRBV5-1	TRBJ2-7	TGCGCCAGCAGCTTGGGAGGCTACGAGCAGTACTTC	CASSLGGYEQYF
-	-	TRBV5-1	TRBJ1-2	TGCGCCAGCAGCTCTGCCCGTTTGGACTATGGCTACACCTTC	CASSSARLDYGYTF
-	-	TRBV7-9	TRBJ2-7	TGTGCCAGCAGCTTAGGTAGGGCCAGAGGCTACGAGCAGTACTTC	CASSLGRARGYEQYF
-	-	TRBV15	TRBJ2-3	TGTGCCACCAGCAGAGTTGGCAGATTCGGGGATACGCAGTATTTT	CATSRVGRFGDTQYF
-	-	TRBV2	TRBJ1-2	TGTGCCAGCAGTGAAGCGGGGGGAAGCTATGGCTACACCTTC	CASSEAGGSYGYTF
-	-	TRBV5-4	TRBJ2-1	TGTGCCAGCAGCCGGGACCGAGGCTCCTACAATGAGCAGTTCTTC	CASSRDRGSYNEQFF
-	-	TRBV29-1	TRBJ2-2	TGCAGCGCCGGGGGTCCGGCCGGGGAGCTGTTTTTT	CSAGGPAGELFF
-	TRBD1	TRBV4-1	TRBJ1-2	TGCGCCAGCAGTAATCCTCAGGGGGCGTCTAACTATGGCTACACCTTC	CASSNPQGASNYGYTF